This T cell receptor beta chain was captured by sequencing in a study of yellow fever vaccine responses in identical twins. To note about this clonotype: What it binds is not known.

From germline, CDR1 is SNHLY and CDR2 FYNNEI. The CDR3 totals 12 residues. Trimming removed 4 bases at V and 9 bases at J, with 10 bases between. A single record per CDR3 protein comes from TCRdb applying MiXCR to the RT-PCR reads. The sample contains about 2,700 distinct CDR3 sequences, around 87% of which appear only once. Study-wide results and limits: Reports say the vaccine T cell response in twins looked partly convergent and partly personalized.

The sample consisted of T cells from blood (PBMCs), unsorted or a sorted subset (not recorded which), taken before or after yellow fever vaccination (not recorded which). This receptor was obtained from a female donor who received the yellow fever vaccine. The chain is built from TRBV2 and TRBJ1-5; D call uncertain. Here the CDR3 reads CASSGLGRPQHF. CDR3 bases: TGTGCCAGCAGTGGTCTTGGGAGGCCCCAGCATTTT.